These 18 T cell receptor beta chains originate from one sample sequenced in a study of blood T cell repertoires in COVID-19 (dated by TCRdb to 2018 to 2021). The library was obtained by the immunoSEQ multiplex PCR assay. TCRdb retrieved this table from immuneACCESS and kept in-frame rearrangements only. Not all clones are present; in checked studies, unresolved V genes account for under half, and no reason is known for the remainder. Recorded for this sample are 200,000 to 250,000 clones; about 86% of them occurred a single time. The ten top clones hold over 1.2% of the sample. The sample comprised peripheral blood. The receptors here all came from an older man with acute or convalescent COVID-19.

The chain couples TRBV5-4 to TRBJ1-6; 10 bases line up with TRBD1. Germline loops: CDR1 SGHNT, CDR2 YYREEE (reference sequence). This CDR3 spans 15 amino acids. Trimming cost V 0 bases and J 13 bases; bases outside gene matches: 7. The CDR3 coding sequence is TGTGCCAGCAGCTTGGGTCCGGGACAGGGGACCCCCCTCCACTTT. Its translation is CASSLGPGQGTPLHF.

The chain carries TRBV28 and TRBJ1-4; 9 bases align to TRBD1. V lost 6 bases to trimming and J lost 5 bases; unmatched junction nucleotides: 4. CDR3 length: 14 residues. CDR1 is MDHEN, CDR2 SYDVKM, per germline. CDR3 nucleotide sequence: TGTGCCAGCAGGATGGACAGGGGAAATGAAAAACTGTTTTTT. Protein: CASRMDRGNEKLFF.

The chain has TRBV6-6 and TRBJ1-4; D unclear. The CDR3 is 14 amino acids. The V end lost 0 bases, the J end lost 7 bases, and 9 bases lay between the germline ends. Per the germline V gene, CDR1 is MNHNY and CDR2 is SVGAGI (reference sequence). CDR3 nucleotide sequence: TGTGCCAGCAGTTACTCCCCAGCGACTGAAAAACTGTTTTTT. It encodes CASSYSPATEKLFF.

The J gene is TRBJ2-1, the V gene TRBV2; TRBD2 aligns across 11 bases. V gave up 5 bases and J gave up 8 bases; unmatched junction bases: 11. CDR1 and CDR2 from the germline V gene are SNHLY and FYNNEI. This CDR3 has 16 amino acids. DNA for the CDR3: TGTGCCAGCAGTTTTACTAGCGGGAGACGGAGAGATGAGCAGTTCTTC. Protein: CASSFTSGRRRDEQFF.

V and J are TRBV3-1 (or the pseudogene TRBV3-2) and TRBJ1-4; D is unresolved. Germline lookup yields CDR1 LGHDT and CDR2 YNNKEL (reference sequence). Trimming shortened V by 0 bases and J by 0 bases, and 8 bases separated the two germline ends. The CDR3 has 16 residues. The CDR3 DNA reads TGTGCCAGCAGCCAAGAACCAACTTCAACTAATGAAAAACTGTTTTTT. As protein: CASSQEPTSTNEKLFF.

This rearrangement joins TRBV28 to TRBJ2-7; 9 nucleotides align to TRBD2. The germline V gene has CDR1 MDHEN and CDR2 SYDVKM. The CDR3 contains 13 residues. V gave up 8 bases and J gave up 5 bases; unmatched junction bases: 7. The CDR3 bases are TGTGCCAGCGGGGGCGGGAGGGAAAACGAGCAGTACTTC. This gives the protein CASGGGRENEQYF.

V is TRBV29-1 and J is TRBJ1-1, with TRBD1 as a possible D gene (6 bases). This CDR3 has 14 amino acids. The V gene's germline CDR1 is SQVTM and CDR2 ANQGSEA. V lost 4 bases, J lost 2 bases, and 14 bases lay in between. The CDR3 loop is CSVVRDTANTEAFF. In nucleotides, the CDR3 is TGCAGCGTTGTTAGGGACACAGCCAACACTGAAGCTTTCTTT.

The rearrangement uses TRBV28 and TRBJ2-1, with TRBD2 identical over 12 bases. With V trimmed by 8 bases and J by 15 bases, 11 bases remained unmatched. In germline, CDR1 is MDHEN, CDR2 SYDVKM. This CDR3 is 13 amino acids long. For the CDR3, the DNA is TGTGCCAGCGGGACTAGCGGGCCTATTGGGGCGTTCTTC. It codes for CASGTSGPIGAFF.

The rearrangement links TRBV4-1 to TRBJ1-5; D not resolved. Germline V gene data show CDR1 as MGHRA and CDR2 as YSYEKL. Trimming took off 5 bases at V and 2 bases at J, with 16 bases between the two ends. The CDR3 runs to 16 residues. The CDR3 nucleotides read TGCGCCAGCAGCTCCCAGCTAGTGCAAGGCAATCAGCCCCAGCATTTT. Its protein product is CASSSQLVQGNQPQHF.

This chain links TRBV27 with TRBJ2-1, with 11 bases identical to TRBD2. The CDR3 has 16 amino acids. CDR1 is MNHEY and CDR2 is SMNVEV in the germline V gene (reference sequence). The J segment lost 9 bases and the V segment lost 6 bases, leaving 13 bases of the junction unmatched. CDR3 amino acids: CASRMTSGIPGGEQFF. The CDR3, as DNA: TGTGCCAGCAGGATGACTAGCGGGATCCCAGGGGGTGAGCAGTTCTTC.

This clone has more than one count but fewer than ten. Here the CDR3 DNA reads TGTGCCAGCAGCCAAGAACCGGGAGCAGAGACCCAGTACTTC. As protein: CASSQEPGAETQYF. This rearrangement joins TRBV4-2 to TRBJ2-5; tentative D call: TRBD2 (6 bases). V dropped 0 bases and J dropped 4 bases, with 9 bases sitting between them. This CDR3 contains 14 residues. The germline gives CDR1 LGHNA, CDR2 YNFKEQ.

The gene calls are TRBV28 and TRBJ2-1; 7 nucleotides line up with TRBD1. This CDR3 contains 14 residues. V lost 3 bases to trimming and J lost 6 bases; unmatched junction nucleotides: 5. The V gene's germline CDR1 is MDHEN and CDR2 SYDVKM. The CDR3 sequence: CASSFYRGVNEQFF. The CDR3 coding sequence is TGTGCCAGCAGTTTTTACAGGGGCGTCAATGAGCAGTTCTTC. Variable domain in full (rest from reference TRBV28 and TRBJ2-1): DVKVTQSSRYLVKRTGEKVFLECVQDMDHENMFWYRQDPGLGLRLIYFSYDVKMKEKGDIPEGYSVSREKKERFSLILESASTNQTSMYLCASSFYRGVNEQFFGPGTRLTVL.

The CDR3 DNA reads as TGTGCCAGCTCACCACCCGGAGCTGGGGCCAACGTCCTGACTTTC. It specifies CASSPPGAGANVLTF. This chain links TRBV18 with TRBJ2-6, with D hard to call. Per germline, CDR1 KGHSH and CDR2 LQKENI. Trimming pared 0 bases from V and 2 bases from J, leaving 5 bases between. The CDR3 has 15 amino acids.

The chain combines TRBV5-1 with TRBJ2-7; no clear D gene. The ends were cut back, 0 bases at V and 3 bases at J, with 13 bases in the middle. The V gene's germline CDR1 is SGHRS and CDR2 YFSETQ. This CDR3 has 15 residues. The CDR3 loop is CASSLGPGDFYEQYF. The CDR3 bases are TGCGCCAGCAGCTTGGGTCCCGGAGACTTCTACGAGCAGTACTTC.

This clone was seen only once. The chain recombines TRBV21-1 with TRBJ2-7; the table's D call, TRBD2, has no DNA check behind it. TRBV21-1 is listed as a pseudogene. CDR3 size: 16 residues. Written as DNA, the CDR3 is TGTGCCAGCAGCATTCGGACTAGCGGGGGCTCCTACGAGCAGTACTTC. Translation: CASSIRTSGGSYEQYF.

CDR3 bases: TGTGCCAGCTCACCACCGGTGGCAGCAGGAGAGACCCAGTACTTC. It is translated as CASSPPVAAGETQYF. This chain joins TRBV18 and TRBJ2-5; D ambiguous. V lost 0 bases and J lost 4, with 12 bases in between. CDR1 KGHSH and CDR2 LQKENI come from the germline V gene. This CDR3 contains 15 residues.

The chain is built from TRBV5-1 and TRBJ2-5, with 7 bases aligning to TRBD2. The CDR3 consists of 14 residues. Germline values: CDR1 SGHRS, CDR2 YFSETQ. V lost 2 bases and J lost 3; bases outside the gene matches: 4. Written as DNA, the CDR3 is TGCGCCAGCAGCTTTGGCGGGAGTGAAGAGACCCAGTACTTC. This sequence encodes CASSFGGSEETQYF.

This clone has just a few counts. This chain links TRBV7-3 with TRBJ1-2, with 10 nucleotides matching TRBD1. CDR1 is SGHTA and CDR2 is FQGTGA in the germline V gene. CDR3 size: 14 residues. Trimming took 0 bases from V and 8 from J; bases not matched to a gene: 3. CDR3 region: CASSLTGTGEGYTF. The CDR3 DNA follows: TGTGCCAGCAGCTTAACGGGGACAGGGGAAGGCTACACCTTC.